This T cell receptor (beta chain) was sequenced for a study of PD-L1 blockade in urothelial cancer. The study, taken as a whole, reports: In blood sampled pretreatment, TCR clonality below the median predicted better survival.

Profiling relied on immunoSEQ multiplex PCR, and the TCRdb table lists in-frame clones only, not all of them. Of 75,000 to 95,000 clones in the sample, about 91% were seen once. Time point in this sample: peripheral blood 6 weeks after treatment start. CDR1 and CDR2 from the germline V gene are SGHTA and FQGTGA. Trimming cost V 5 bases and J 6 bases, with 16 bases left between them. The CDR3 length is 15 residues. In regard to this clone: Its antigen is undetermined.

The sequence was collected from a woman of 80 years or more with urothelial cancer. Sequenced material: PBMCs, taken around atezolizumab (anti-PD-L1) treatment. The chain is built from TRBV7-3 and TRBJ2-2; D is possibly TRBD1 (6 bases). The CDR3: CASSPGLAGAGELFF. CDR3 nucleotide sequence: TGTGCCAGCAGCCCCGGCTTGGCAGGGGCCGGGGAGCTGTTTTTT.